This TCR beta chain was sequenced during a study of T cells in Graves' hyperthyroidism and ophthalmopathy. As regards this clonotype: As yet, its antigen is unknown.

The CDR3 loop spans 18 amino acids. V was clipped by 2 bases and J by 4 bases, with 21 bases between them. Germline V gene lookup returns CDR1 LNHDA and CDR2 SQIVND (reference sequence). RNA transcripts yielded amplified TCR beta CDR3 regions. HTBI primers were the set used in a first-round RT-PCR of the TCR CDR3. MiXCR, applied by TCRdb to the multiplex PCR reads, yields one record per CDR3 protein. The sample lists about 560,000 distinct CDR3 sequences, around 45% seen once, with about 8.2% in the top ten. Diagnosis of hyperthyroidism was new in patients aged 18 to 65, and its duration was under 2 months. Exclusion of patients followed from uncontrolled infection, other autoimmune disease, pregnancy or lactation. Regarding the study as a whole: Within blood appeared most thyroid clonotypes that had expanded above 0.001. The model's output predicted ophthalmopathy at a median of approximately 6.5 months prior to onset.

Sequenced input: peripheral blood or thyroid tissue (not recorded which). This chain connects TRBV19 to TRBJ1-5, with D hard to call. This receptor was identified in a woman aged 18 to 35 with Graves' hyperthyroidism. The CDR3 DNA follows: TGTGCCAGTAGTATACCCCCTGGACCTCTCACTTGGAATCAGCCCCAGCATTTT. Translating gives CASSIPPGPLTWNQPQHF.